This entry concerns a single TCR beta chain. Trimming took 0 bases from V and 7 from J; bases not matched to a gene: 10. This CDR3 has 17 amino acids. Germline V CDR1 and CDR2: SNHLY, FYNNEI. The sample is drawn from a study of blood T cell repertoires in COVID-19. Overall study context: From the United States, Italy and Spain came samples of acute and convalescent COVID-19.

Per the study methods: Estimation of nucleated cell counts was performed using reference gene primer amplification. TCRdb keeps only in-frame clones here, not all; method: immunoSEQ multiplex PCR. V and J calls and clone size are as listed in that table; D and trimming were resolved from the DNA. The data show some 45,000 clones, around 80% seen once. The sequencing sample was made of peripheral blood. The chain recombines TRBV2 with TRBJ2-1, with 9 bases lining up with TRBD2. The sequence came from a human donor in a cohort sampled during active COVID-19. The CDR3 DNA sequence: TGTGCCAGCAGTGAAGCGCGAAGTGGCGGGAGGGTGAATGAGCAGTTCTTC. Protein sequence: CASSEARSGGRVNEQFF.